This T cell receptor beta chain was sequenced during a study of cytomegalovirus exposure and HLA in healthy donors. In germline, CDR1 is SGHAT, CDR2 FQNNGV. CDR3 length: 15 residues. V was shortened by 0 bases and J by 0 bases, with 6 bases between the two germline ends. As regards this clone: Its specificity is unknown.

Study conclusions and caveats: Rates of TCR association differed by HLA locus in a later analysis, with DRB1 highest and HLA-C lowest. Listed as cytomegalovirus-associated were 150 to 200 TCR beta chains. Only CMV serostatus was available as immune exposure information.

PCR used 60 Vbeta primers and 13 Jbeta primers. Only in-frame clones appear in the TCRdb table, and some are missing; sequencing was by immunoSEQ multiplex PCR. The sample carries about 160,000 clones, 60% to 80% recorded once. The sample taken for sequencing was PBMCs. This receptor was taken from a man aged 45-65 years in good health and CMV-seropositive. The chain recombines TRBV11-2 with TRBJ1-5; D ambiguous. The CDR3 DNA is TGTGCCAGCAGCTTAGAAACCTATAGCAATCAGCCCCAGCATTTT. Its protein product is CASSLETYSNQPQHF. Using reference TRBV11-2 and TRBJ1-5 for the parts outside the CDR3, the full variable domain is EAGVAQSPRYKIIEKRQSVAFWCNPISGHATLYWYQQILGQGPKLLIQFQNNGVVDDSQLPKDRFSAERLKGVDSTLKIQPAKLEDSAVYLCASSLETYSNQPQHFGDGTRLSIL.